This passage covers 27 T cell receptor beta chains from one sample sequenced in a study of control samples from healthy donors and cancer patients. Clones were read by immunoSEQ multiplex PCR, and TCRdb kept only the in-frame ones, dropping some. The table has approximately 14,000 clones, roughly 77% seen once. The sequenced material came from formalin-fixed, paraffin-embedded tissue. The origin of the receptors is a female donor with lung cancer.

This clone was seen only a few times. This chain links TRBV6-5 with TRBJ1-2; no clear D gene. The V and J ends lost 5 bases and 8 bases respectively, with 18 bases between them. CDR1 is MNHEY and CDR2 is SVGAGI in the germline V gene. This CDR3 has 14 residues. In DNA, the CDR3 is TGTGCCAGCAGTCGCCGGACTTCCTTGGTCGGCTACACCTTC. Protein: CASSRRTSLVGYTF.

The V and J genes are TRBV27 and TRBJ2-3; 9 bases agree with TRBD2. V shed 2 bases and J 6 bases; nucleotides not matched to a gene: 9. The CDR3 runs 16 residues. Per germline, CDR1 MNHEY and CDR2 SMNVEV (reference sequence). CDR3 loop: CASSLGGGGAGDTQYF. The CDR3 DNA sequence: TGTGCCAGCAGTTTAGGGGGCGGGGGGGCCGGGGATACGCAGTATTTT.

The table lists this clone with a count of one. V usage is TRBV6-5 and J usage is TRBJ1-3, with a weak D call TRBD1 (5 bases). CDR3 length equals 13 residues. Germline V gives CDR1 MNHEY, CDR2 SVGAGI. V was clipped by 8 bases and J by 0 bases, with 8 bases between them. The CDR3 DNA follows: TGTGCCAGCTGGGGGTCCTCTGGAAACACCATATATTTT. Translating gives CASWGSSGNTIYF.

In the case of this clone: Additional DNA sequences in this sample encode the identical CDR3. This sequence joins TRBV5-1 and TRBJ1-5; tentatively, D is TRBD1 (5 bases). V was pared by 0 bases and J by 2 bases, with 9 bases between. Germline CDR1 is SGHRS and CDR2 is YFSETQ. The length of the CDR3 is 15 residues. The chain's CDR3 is CASSLEGAGNQPQHF. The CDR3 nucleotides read TGCGCCAGCAGCTTGGAAGGGGCGGGCAATCAGCCCCAGCATTTT.

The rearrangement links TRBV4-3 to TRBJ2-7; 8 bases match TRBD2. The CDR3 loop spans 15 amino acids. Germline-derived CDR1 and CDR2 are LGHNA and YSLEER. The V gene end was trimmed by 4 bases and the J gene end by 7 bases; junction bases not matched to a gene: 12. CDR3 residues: CASSPMTSAYSEQYF. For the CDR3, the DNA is TGCGCCAGCAGCCCGATGACTAGCGCCTATTCGGAGCAGTACTTC.

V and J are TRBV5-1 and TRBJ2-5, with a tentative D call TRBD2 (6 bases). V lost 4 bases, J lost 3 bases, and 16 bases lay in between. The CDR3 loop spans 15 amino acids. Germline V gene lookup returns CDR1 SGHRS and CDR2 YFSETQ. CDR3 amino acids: CASSGGLPGEETQYF. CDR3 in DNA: TGCGCCAGCAGCGGGGGACTCCCGGGCGAAGAGACCCAGTACTTC.

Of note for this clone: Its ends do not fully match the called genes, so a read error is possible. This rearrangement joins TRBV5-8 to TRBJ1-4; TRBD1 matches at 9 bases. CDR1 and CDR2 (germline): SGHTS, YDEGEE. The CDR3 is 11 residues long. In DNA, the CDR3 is TGTGCCAGCAGCGCGGACTCCGGGACAGGGTTT. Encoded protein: CASSADSGTGF.

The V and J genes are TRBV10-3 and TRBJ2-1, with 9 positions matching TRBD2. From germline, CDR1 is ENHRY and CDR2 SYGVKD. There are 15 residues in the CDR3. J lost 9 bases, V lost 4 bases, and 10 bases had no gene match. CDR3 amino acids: CAISAGGRAEGEQFF. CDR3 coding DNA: TGTGCCATCAGTGCAGGCGGGAGGGCCGAGGGTGAGCAGTTCTTC.

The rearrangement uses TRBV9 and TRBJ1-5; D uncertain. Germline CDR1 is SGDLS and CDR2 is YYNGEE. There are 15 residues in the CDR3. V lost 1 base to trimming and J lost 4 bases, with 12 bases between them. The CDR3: CASSVMDDINQPQHF. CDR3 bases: TGTGCCAGCAGCGTAATGGATGACATTAATCAGCCCCAGCATTTT.

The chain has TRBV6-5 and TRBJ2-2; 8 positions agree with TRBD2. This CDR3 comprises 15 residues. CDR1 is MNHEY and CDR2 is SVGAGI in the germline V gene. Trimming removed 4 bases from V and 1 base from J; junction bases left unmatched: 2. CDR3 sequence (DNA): TGTGCCAGCAGTTTCAGCGGGGGGAACACCGGGGAGCTGTTTTTT. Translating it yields CASSFSGGNTGELFF.

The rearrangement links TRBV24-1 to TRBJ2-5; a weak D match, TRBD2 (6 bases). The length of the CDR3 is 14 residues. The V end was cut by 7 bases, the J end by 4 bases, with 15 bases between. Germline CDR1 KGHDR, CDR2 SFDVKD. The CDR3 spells CATRKRVGGETQYF. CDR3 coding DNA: TGTGCCACCAGGAAGCGAGTGGGAGGAGAGACCCAGTACTTC.

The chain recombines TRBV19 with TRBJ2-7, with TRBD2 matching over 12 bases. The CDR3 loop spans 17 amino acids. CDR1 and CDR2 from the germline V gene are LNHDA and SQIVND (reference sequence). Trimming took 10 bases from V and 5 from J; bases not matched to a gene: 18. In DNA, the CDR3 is TGTGCCATCATTCCACCAGACGGACTAGCGGGGACCCACGAGCAGTACTTC. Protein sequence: CAIIPPDGLAGTHEQYF.

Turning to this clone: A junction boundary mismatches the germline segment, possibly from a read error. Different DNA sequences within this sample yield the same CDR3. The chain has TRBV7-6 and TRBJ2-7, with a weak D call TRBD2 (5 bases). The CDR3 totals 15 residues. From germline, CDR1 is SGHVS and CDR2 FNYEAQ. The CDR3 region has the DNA TGTGCTAGCAGCCCATCTAGGACTGCATCCTACGAGCAGTACTTC. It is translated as CASSPSRTASYEQYF.

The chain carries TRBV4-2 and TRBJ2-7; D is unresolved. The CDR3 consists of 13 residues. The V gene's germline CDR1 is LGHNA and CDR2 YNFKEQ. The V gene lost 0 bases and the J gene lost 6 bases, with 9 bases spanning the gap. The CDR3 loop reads CASSQDLDREQYF. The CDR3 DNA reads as TGTGCCAGCAGCCAAGATCTGGACCGCGAGCAGTACTTC.

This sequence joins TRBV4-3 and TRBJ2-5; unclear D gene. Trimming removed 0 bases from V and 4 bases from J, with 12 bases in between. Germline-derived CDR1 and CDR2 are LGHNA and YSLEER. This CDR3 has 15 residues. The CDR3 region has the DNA TGCGCCAGCAGCCAAGATGTGGCCGAACGAGAGACCCAGTACTTC. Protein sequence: CASSQDVAERETQYF.

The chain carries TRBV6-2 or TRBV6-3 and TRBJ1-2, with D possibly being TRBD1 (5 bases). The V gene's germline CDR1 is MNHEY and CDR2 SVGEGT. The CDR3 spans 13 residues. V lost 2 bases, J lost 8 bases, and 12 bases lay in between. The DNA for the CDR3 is TGTGCCAGCAGTTACGGGGGTCGGGAAGGCTACACCTTC. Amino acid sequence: CASSYGGREGYTF.

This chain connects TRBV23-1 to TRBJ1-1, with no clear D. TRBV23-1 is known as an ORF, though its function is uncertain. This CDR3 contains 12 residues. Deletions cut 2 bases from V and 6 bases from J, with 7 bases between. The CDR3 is CASSQVPAEAFF. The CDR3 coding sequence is TGCGCCAGCAGTCAAGTTCCCGCTGAAGCTTTCTTT.

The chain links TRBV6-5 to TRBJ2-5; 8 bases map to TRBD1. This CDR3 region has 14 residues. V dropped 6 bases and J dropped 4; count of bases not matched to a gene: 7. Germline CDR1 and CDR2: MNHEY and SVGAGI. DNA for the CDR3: TGTGCCAGCAGAGGACAGGGTCAGGTAGAGACCCAGTACTTC. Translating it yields CASRGQGQVETQYF.

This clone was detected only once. CDR3 in DNA: TGTGCCAACGGCGGGGGGAACCAAGAGACCCAGTACTTC. It translates to CANGGGNQETQYF. This chain connects TRBV2 to TRBJ2-5; 8 nucleotides align to TRBD2. Germline lookup yields CDR1 SNHLY and CDR2 FYNNEI. The CDR3 has 13 residues. The junction had 4 bases not matched to a gene; V was cut back by 10 bases and J by 0 bases.

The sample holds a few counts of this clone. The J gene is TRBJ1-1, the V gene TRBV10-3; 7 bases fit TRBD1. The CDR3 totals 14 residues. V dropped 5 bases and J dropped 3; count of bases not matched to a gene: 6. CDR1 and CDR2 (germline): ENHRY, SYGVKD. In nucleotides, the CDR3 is TGTGCCATCAGTAGACAGGGTCCTGACACTGAAGCTTTCTTT. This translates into CAISRQGPDTEAFF.

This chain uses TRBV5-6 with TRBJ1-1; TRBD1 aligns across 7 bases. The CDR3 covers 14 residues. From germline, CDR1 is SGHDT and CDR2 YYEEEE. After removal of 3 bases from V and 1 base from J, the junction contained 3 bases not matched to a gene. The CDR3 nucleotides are TGTGCCAGCAGCTGGGACAGCTGGAACACTGAAGCTTTCTTT. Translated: CASSWDSWNTEAFF.

Here the CDR3 DNA reads TGCGCCAGCAGCTTCGGACTAGCGGGGACAGATACGCAGTATTTT. Residues: CASSFGLAGTDTQYF. The chain is built from TRBV5-1 and TRBJ2-3, with 12 bases fitting TRBD2. The junction had 1 base not matched to a gene; V was cut back by 2 bases and J by 3 bases. Germline lookup yields CDR1 SGHRS and CDR2 YFSETQ. The CDR3 sequence is 15 residues long.

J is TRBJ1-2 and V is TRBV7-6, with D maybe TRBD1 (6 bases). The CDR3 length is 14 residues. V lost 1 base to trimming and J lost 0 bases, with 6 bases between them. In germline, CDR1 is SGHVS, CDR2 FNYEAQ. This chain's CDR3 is CASSLDRANYGYTF. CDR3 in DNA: TGTGCCAGCAGCTTAGACAGGGCTAACTATGGCTACACCTTC.

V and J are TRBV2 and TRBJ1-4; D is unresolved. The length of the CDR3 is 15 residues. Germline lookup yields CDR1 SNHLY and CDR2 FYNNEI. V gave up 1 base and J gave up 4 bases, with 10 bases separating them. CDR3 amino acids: CASSEVVGFNEKLFF. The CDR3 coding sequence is TGTGCCAGCAGTGAAGTAGTGGGGTTTAATGAAAAACTGTTTTTT.

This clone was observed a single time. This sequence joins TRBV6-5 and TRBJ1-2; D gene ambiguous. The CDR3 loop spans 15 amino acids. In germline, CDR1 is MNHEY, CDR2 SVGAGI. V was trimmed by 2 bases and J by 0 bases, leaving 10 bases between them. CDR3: CASSYGVDSNYGYTF. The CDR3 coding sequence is TGTGCCAGCAGTTACGGCGTGGATTCTAACTATGGCTACACCTTC.

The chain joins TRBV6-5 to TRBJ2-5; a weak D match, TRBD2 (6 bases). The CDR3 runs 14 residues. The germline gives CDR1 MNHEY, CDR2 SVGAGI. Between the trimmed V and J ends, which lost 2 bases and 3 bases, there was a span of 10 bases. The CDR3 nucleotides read TGTGCCAGCAGTTACCTTGGGGAGGAAGAGACCCAGTACTTC. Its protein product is CASSYLGEEETQYF.

CDR3 sequence reads: CASSDDGGAQDTQYF. The CDR3 nucleotides are TGTGCCAGCAGTGACGACGGGGGGGCCCAAGATACGCAGTATTTT. The J gene is TRBJ2-3, the V gene TRBV6-4; the match to TRBD2 covers 8 bases. The CDR3 is made up of 15 amino acids. V dropped 2 bases and J dropped 5; count of bases not matched to a gene: 6. In germline, CDR1 is MRHNA, CDR2 SNTAGT.